Presented here are 26 T cell receptor beta chains from one specimen sequenced in a study of blood T cell repertoires in COVID-19. Clones were sequenced by immunoSEQ multiplex PCR, and TCRdb holds only the in-frame ones, with some missing. Among about 130,000 clones, about 85% were seen once, and the ten largest hold 25% to 30%. Sequenced sample: peripheral blood. The receptors were sampled from a woman of 80 years or more with acute or convalescent COVID-19.

The V gene is TRBV20-1, the J gene TRBJ1-1, with a weak D call TRBD1 (6 bases). Germline V gene lookup returns CDR1 DFQATT and CDR2 SNEGSKA (reference sequence). V was trimmed by 6 bases and J by 8 bases, leaving 13 bases between them. The CDR3 length is 11 residues. Here the CDR3 DNA reads TGCAGTGCCCGGCGTGACAGGGAAGCTTTCTTT. Its translation: CSARRDREAFF.

The count of this clone is one. The chain recombines TRBV27 with TRBJ1-1, with 7 nucleotides matching TRBD1. CDR1 and CDR2 from the germline V gene are MNHEY and SMNVEV (reference sequence). The V gene end was trimmed by 7 bases and the J gene end by 2 bases; junction bases not matched to a gene: 10. This CDR3 region has 15 residues. This CDR3 is CASIARRQGNTEAFF. The CDR3, as DNA: TGTGCCAGCATCGCCCGAAGACAGGGTAACACTGAAGCTTTCTTT.

This chain connects TRBV6-2 or TRBV6-3 to TRBJ2-7, with 9 bases lining up with TRBD1. The V gene's germline CDR1 is MNHEY and CDR2 SVGEGT. There are 15 residues in the CDR3. The V gene end was trimmed by 6 bases and the J gene end by 2 bases; junction bases not matched to a gene: 8. The CDR3 DNA reads TGTGCCAGCAGCCGAGCCGGGACAGGGACCTACGAGCAGTACTTC. Protein: CASSRAGTGTYEQYF.

The chain recombines TRBV12-3 or TRBV12-4 with TRBJ1-2; possible D gene TRBD1, 5 bases. CDR3 length: 13 amino acids. V dropped 6 bases and J dropped 8 bases, with 16 bases sitting between them. As DNA, the CDR3 is TGTGCCAGCAGCGTACGTGGGGCGGGAGGCTACACCTTC. Translating gives CASSVRGAGGYTF.

V usage is TRBV29-1 and J usage is TRBJ1-1; D ambiguous. CDR3 size: 10 residues. Between the trimmed V and J ends, which lost 6 bases and 7 bases, there was a span of 9 bases. Germline V gene lookup returns CDR1 SQVTM and CDR2 ANQGSEA. CDR3: CSVRRGEAFF. The CDR3 DNA reads as TGCAGCGTCCGGCGGGGTGAAGCTTTCTTT.

This clone was detected only once. This chain connects TRBV11-3 to TRBJ1-2; D call uncertain. This CDR3 is 13 amino acids long. V lost 3 bases to trimming and J lost 13 bases, with 18 bases between them. From germline, CDR1 is SGHNT and CDR2 YENEEA. The CDR3 reads CASSFDIGDPLTF. As DNA, the CDR3 is TGTGCCAGCAGCTTCGATATAGGAGACCCCCTCACCTTC.

The chain combines TRBV4-2 with TRBJ1-2, with unresolved D. This CDR3 is built from 17 residues. Germline V gives CDR1 LGHNA, CDR2 YNFKEQ. Trimming left V 3 bases short and J 0 bases short, with 17 bases between. CDR3 amino acids: CASSHHRVGSSNYGYTF. The DNA of the CDR3 is TGTGCCAGCAGCCATCACCGTGTGGGGAGCTCTAACTATGGCTACACCTTC.

The rearrangement links TRBV9 to TRBJ2-3, with TRBD1 matching 8 bases. This CDR3 comprises 14 residues. The germline V gene has CDR1 SGDLS and CDR2 YYNGEE. V gave up 6 bases and J gave up 4 bases; unmatched junction bases: 7. As DNA, the CDR3 is TGTGCCAGCAAACAGGGGGGATCCTCAGATACGCAGTATTTT. Translation gives CASKQGGSSDTQYF.

The chain joins TRBV18 to TRBJ2-1; 9 bases match TRBD2. V was clipped by 6 bases and J by 8 bases; unmatched bases: 11. CDR3 length equals 15 residues. The V gene's germline CDR1 is KGHSH and CDR2 LQKENI. DNA for the CDR3: TGTGCCAGCTCCCCGGGACTAGCCTATGGGGATGAGCAGTTCTTC. It codes for CASSPGLAYGDEQFF.

The chain carries TRBV28 and TRBJ1-5, with D possibly TRBD1 on 5 matching bases. Trimming left V 2 bases short and J 0 bases short, with 8 bases between. Germline V lookup: CDR1 MDHEN, CDR2 SYDVKM. The CDR3 runs to 15 residues. CDR3 region: CASSLGGVSNQPQHF. In nucleotides, the CDR3 is TGTGCCAGCAGTTTAGGAGGGGTTAGCAATCAGCCCCAGCATTTT.

The chain is built from TRBV19 and TRBJ1-2, with TRBD1 as a possible D gene (5 bases). V was cut by 10 bases and J by 4 bases, with 16 bases left in between. The germline V gene has CDR1 LNHDA and CDR2 SQIVND (reference sequence). This CDR3 region has 13 residues. In DNA form, the CDR3 reads TGTGCCACCACACGGGGGAAAGCCTATGGCTACACCTTC. Translating gives CATTRGKAYGYTF.

The chain has TRBV6-4 and TRBJ1-2, with TRBD1 as a possible D gene (6 bases). Germline CDR1 MRHNA, CDR2 SNTAGT. This CDR3 is 15 amino acids long. V dropped 4 bases and J dropped 5 bases, with 17 bases sitting between them. DNA for the CDR3: TGTGCCAGCAGTGTCGGGCCCGGACAGCCTTATGGCTACACCTTC. It yields the protein CASSVGPGQPYGYTF.

The sample holds a few counts of this clone. This chain links TRBV5-5 with TRBJ2-7, with D possibly TRBD1 on 6 matching bases. This CDR3 is 12 amino acids long. V gave up 2 bases and J gave up 4 bases, with 7 bases separating them. Germline V lookup: CDR1 SGHKS, CDR2 YYEKEE (reference sequence). Here the CDR3 reads CASSLGQYEQYF. The CDR3 DNA is TGTGCCAGCAGCTTAGGACAGTACGAGCAGTACTTC.

The table lists this clone with a count of one. The chain combines TRBV18 with TRBJ1-1; tentatively, D is TRBD1 (5 bases). V shed 5 bases and J shed 8 bases, with 21 bases lying between them. The CDR3 sequence is 15 residues long. Germline CDR1 KGHSH, CDR2 LQKENI. CDR3 loop: CASSALGPPTVEAFF. The CDR3 DNA reads TGTGCCAGCTCAGCCCTTGGGCCGCCGACAGTAGAAGCTTTCTTT. Combining the CDR3 with reference TRBV18 and TRBJ1-1 gives the whole variable domain NAGVMQNPRHLVRRRGQEARLRCSPMKGHSHVYWYRQLPEEGLKFMVYLQKENIIDESGMPKERFSAEFPKEGPSILRIQQVVRGDSAAYFCASSALGPPTVEAFFGQGTRLTVV.

This rearrangement joins TRBV29-1 to TRBJ1-4; 7 nucleotides agree with TRBD1. CDR3 length equals 14 residues. V dropped 6 bases and J dropped 3; count of bases not matched to a gene: 7. CDR1 and CDR2 from the germline V gene are SQVTM and ANQGSEA. The CDR3 sequence: CSVGPQGPNEKLFF. The CDR3, as DNA: TGCAGCGTCGGGCCACAGGGGCCTAATGAAAAACTGTTTTTT. Together with reference TRBV29-1 and TRBJ1-4, the CDR3 gives the full variable domain: SAVISQKPSRDICQRGTSLTIQCQVDSQVTMMFWYRQQPGQSLTLIATANQGSEATYESGFVIDKFPISRPNLTFSTLTVSNMSPEDSSIYLCSVGPQGPNEKLFFGSGTQLSVL.

The chain joins TRBV6-1 to TRBJ2-7; 9 bases line up with TRBD1. V lost 3 bases, J lost 2 bases, and 11 bases stayed unmatched. Per the germline V gene, CDR1 is MNHNS and CDR2 is SASEGT. There are 17 residues in the CDR3. CDR3 bases: TGTGCCAGCAGTGACGTTATCCGGGACAGGGATACCTACGAGCAGTACGTC. Its translation is CASSDVIRDRDTYEQYV.

CDR3 nucleotides: TGTGCCAGCAGCTTAGATCGGGGGTCTTCACCCCTCCACTTT. Translated, it gives CASSLDRGSSPLHF. The rearrangement links TRBV7-2 to TRBJ1-6; tentative D call: TRBD1 (5 bases). V was cut by 1 base and J by 9 bases, with 10 bases left in between. CDR1 is SGHTA and CDR2 is FQGNSA in the germline V gene. The CDR3 totals 14 residues. The full variable domain, in which reference TRBV7-2 and TRBJ1-6 provide the parts outside the CDR3, is GAGVSQSPSNKVTEKGKDVELRCDPISGHTALYWYRQSLGQGLEFLIYFQGNSAPDKSGLPSDRFSAERTGGSVSTLTIQRTQQEDSAVYLCASSLDRGSSPLHFGNGTRLTVT.

This chain joins TRBV5-4 and TRBJ2-2; D perhaps matches TRBD1 (6 bases). The CDR3 has 14 amino acids. Germline V gene lookup returns CDR1 SGHNT and CDR2 YYREEE (reference sequence). V dropped 0 bases and J dropped 5 bases, with 8 bases sitting between them. CDR3 DNA sequence: TGTGCCAGCAGCTTGGACAGGGCAACCGGGGAGCTGTTTTTT. Protein: CASSLDRATGELFF.

The rearrangement uses TRBV7-9 and TRBJ1-3, with D possibly TRBD1 on 5 matching bases. The CDR3 loop spans 14 amino acids. With 11 bases removed from V and 0 bases from J, the gap between germline ends came to 14 bases. Germline lookup yields CDR1 SEHNR and CDR2 FQNEAQ (reference sequence). CDR3 bases: TGTGCCGCGGATGGGGCCATCTCTGGAAACACCATATATTTT. This encodes CAADGAISGNTIYF.

J is TRBJ1-5 and V is TRBV9; D might be TRBD1 (5 bases). The germline V gene encodes CDR1 SGDLS and CDR2 YYNGEE. With 3 bases removed from V and 3 bases from J, the gap between germline ends came to 13 bases. The CDR3 is 15 amino acids. The DNA of the CDR3 is TGTGCCAGCAGCGCGACGGGGGGGTCCAATCAGCCCCAGCATTTT. Translation gives CASSATGGSNQPQHF.

This clone has just a few counts. The J gene is TRBJ1-1, the V gene TRBV5-1; 7 nucleotides align to TRBD1. Germline loops: CDR1 SGHRS, CDR2 YFSETQ. V was pared by 2 bases and J by 0 bases, with 7 bases of the junction left unmatched. The length of the CDR3 is 16 residues. The CDR3: CASSLLTQGMNTEAFF. As DNA, the CDR3 is TGCGCCAGCAGCTTATTAACACAGGGGATGAACACTGAAGCTTTCTTT.

The rearrangement uses TRBV6-2 or TRBV6-3 and TRBJ1-1; no clear D gene. V was pared by 5 bases and J by 1 base, with 14 bases between. The CDR3 sequence is 15 residues long. Looked up from germline, CDR1 is MNHEY and CDR2 is SVGEGT. For the CDR3, the DNA is TGTGCCAGCAGTGGTCACCGAGCTAGGAACACTGAAGCTTTCTTT. Translating it yields CASSGHRARNTEAFF.

The chain joins TRBV6-4 to TRBJ2-1; maybe TRBD1 (5 bases). Trimming pared 8 bases from V and 1 base from J, leaving 24 bases between. Looked up from germline, CDR1 is MRHNA and CDR2 is SNTAGT. This CDR3 has 18 residues. CDR3 DNA sequence: TGTGCCAGCGCAGTAATTCATCTTGACAGTCTTTCCTACAATGAGCAGTTCTTC. Protein product: CASAVIHLDSLSYNEQFF.

This chain uses TRBV5-1 with TRBJ2-2, with D maybe TRBD2 (6 bases). Germline V CDR1 and CDR2: SGHRS, YFSETQ. The CDR3 extends over 14 amino acids. V lost 7 bases and J lost 3, with 13 bases in between. CDR3 bases: TGCGCCAGCGTCGGAGGGGTTCACACCGGGGAGCTGTTTTTT. Translation gives CASVGGVHTGELFF.

The chain carries TRBV6-6 and TRBJ1-2, with D perhaps TRBD1 (6 bases). Germline values: CDR1 MNHNY, CDR2 SVGAGI (reference sequence). The germline V and J ends were trimmed by 0 bases and 7 bases, with 18 bases remaining between them. The CDR3 is made up of 16 amino acids. The CDR3 nucleotides are TGTGCCAGCAGTTACTCGGGTAGGACAGTTAGTTCTGGCTACACCTTC. This codes for CASSYSGRTVSSGYTF.

The chain couples TRBV2 to TRBJ2-5; 8 bases agree with TRBD1. J was trimmed by 3 bases and V by 8 bases; bases with no gene match: 5. Germline-derived CDR1 and CDR2 are SNHLY and FYNNEI. The CDR3 is 13 amino acids. CDR3 in DNA: TGTGCCAGCTCGGGACAGGTAAAAGAGACCCAGTACTTC. This sequence encodes CASSGQVKETQYF.